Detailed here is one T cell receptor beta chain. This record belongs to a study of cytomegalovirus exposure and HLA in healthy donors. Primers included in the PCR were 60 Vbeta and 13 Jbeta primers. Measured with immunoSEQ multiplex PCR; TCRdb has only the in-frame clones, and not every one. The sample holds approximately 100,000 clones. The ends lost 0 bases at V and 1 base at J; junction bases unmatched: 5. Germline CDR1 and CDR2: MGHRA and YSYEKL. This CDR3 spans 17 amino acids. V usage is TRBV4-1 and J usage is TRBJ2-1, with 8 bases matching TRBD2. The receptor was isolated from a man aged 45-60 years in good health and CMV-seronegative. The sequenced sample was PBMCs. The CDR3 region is CASSQDGGGPSYNEQFF. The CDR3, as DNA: TGCGCCAGCAGCCAAGATGGCGGGGGGCCATCCTACAATGAGCAGTTCTTC.